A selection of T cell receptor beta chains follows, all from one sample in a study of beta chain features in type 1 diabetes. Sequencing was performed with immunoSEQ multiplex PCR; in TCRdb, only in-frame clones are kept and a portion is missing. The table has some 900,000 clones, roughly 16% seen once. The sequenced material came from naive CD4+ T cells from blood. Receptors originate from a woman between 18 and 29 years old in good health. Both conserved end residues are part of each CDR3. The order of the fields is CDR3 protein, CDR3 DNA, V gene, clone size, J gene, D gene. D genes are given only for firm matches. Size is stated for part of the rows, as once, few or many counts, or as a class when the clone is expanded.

cdr3_aa: CASRSLRSEDTDTQYF
cdr3_nt: TGTGCCAGCAGGTCTCTAAGATCGGAAGACACAGATACGCAGTATTTT
v_call: TRBV7-6
clone_size: .
j_call: TRBJ2-3
d_call: .

cdr3_aa: CASGIGGYEQYF
cdr3_nt: TGTGCCAGCGGCATCGGGGGTTACGAGCAGTACTTC
v_call: TRBV11-2
clone_size: few
j_call: TRBJ2-7
d_call: .

cdr3_aa: CASSLRVGVAVYSEQFF
cdr3_nt: TGCGCCAGCAGCCTCCGGGTAGGGGTCGCGGTTTATAGTGAGCAGTTCTTC
v_call: TRBV5-1
clone_size: .
j_call: TRBJ2-1
d_call: .

cdr3_aa: CATKVEGGGYNEQFF
cdr3_nt: TGTGCCACCAAGGTCGAGGGAGGGGGGTACAATGAGCAGTTCTTC
v_call: TRBV7-2
clone_size: .
j_call: TRBJ2-1
d_call: .

cdr3_aa: CASSQRYSASADTQYF
cdr3_nt: TGTGCCAGCAGCCAGAGGTACAGTGCCTCCGCAGATACGCAGTATTTT
v_call: TRBV7-3
clone_size: .
j_call: TRBJ2-3
d_call: .

cdr3_aa: CSARDSQAFF
cdr3_nt: TGCAGTGCAAGGGACAGCCAAGCTTTCTTT
v_call: TRBV20-1
clone_size: few
j_call: TRBJ1-1
d_call: TRBD1

cdr3_aa: CASSTTGELFF
cdr3_nt: TGTGCCAGTAGTACTACTGGGGAGCTGTTTTTT
v_call: TRBV19
clone_size: .
j_call: TRBJ2-2
d_call: .

cdr3_aa: CASSLGTGAFDEQFF
cdr3_nt: TGTGCTAGCAGCTTAGGGACAGGGGCCTTCGATGAGCAGTTCTTC
v_call: TRBV7-7
clone_size: few
j_call: TRBJ2-1
d_call: TRBD1

cdr3_aa: CASSQERGYGYTF
cdr3_nt: TGCGCCAGCAGCCAAGAACGTGGGTATGGCTACACCTTC
v_call: TRBV4-3
clone_size: few
j_call: TRBJ1-2
d_call: .

cdr3_aa: CASSMPLETQYF
cdr3_nt: TGTGCCAGCAGCATGCCCCTTGAGACCCAGTACTTC
v_call: TRBV7-8
clone_size: few
j_call: TRBJ2-5
d_call: .

cdr3_aa: CASSSGRQWNTEAFF
cdr3_nt: TGTGCCAGCTCATCAGGGCGGCAGTGGAACACTGAAGCTTTCTTT
v_call: TRBV6-1
clone_size: few
j_call: TRBJ1-1
d_call: .

cdr3_aa: CASSSLRTGGNEKLFF
cdr3_nt: TGTGCCAGTAGTTCCCTCCGGACAGGAGGGAATGAAAAACTGTTTTTT
v_call: TRBV19
clone_size: .
j_call: TRBJ1-4
d_call: TRBD1

cdr3_aa: CASRTSEKDTQYF
cdr3_nt: TGCGCCAGCAGAACTAGCGAAAAAGATACGCAGTATTTT
v_call: TRBV5-1
clone_size: few
j_call: TRBJ2-3
d_call: TRBD2

cdr3_aa: CASRLSEPAVYEQYF
cdr3_nt: TGTGCCAGCCGACTATCCGAGCCAGCTGTTTACGAGCAGTACTTC
v_call: TRBV27
clone_size: few
j_call: TRBJ2-7
d_call: .

cdr3_aa: CAISPGQGTNTIYF
cdr3_nt: TGTGCCATCAGCCCGGGACAGGGAACAAACACCATATATTTT
v_call: TRBV10-3
clone_size: .
j_call: TRBJ1-3
d_call: TRBD1

cdr3_aa: CASSPGQTTFHYEQYF
cdr3_nt: TGCGCCAGCAGCCCGGGACAGACGACCTTCCATTACGAGCAGTACTTC
v_call: TRBV5-1
clone_size: few
j_call: TRBJ2-7
d_call: TRBD1

cdr3_aa: CASSQGASGSDEQYF
cdr3_nt: TGTGCCAGCAGCCAAGGGGCTAGCGGGAGTGACGAGCAGTACTTC
v_call: TRBV4-2
clone_size: few
j_call: TRBJ2-7
d_call: TRBD2

cdr3_aa: CASGDTRVSGFF
cdr3_nt: TGTGCCAGCGGCGATACTCGGGTGAGCGGGTTCTTC
v_call: TRBV5-8
clone_size: few
j_call: TRBJ2-1
d_call: .

cdr3_aa: CSASGGARAFF
cdr3_nt: TGCAGTGCTAGCGGGGGGGCGCGGGCTTTCTTT
v_call: TRBV20-1
clone_size: few
j_call: TRBJ1-1
d_call: .

cdr3_aa: CASSEAGNENYGYTF
cdr3_nt: TGTGCCAGCAGTGAAGCGGGGAACGAAAACTATGGCTACACCTTC
v_call: TRBV6-1
clone_size: .
j_call: TRBJ1-2
d_call: .

cdr3_aa: CASSLQGRLYEQYF
cdr3_nt: TGTGCCAGCAGCCTACAGGGGCGGCTCTACGAGCAGTACTTC
v_call: TRBV6-5
clone_size: .
j_call: TRBJ2-7
d_call: TRBD1

cdr3_aa: CASSSTSGGSYNEQFF
cdr3_nt: TGTGCCAGCAGCTCCACTAGCGGGGGCTCCTACAATGAGCAGTTCTTC
v_call: TRBV28
clone_size: .
j_call: TRBJ2-1
d_call: TRBD2

cdr3_aa: CASSDRQGGTGELFF
cdr3_nt: TGTGCCAGCAGTGACCGACAGGGAGGCACCGGGGAGCTGTTTTTT
v_call: TRBV2
clone_size: .
j_call: TRBJ2-2
d_call: .

cdr3_aa: CASSLLPGYGNQPQHF
cdr3_nt: TGTGCCAGCAGTCTACTCCCGGGGTATGGCAATCAGCCCCAGCATTTT
v_call: TRBV7-2
clone_size: .
j_call: TRBJ1-5
d_call: .

cdr3_aa: CASSQRTGFGTDTQYF
cdr3_nt: TGCGCCAGCAGCCAACGGACGGGTTTTGGCACAGATACGCAGTATTTT
v_call: TRBV5-1
clone_size: .
j_call: TRBJ2-3
d_call: .

cdr3_aa: CASSLSFRGEQFF
cdr3_nt: TGTGCCAGCAGCTTGTCGTTTAGGGGTGAGCAGTTCTTC
v_call: TRBV2
clone_size: .
j_call: TRBJ2-1
d_call: .

cdr3_aa: CASSKLSGRARETQYF
cdr3_nt: TGTGCCAGCAGCAAACTTAGCGGGAGGGCTCGGGAGACCCAGTACTTC
v_call: TRBV5-6
clone_size: once
j_call: TRBJ2-5
d_call: TRBD2

cdr3_aa: CASSLEREAHNEQFF
cdr3_nt: TGTGCCAGCAGCTTGGAGCGGGAGGCCCACAATGAGCAGTTCTTC
v_call: TRBV7-9
clone_size: few
j_call: TRBJ2-1
d_call: TRBD2